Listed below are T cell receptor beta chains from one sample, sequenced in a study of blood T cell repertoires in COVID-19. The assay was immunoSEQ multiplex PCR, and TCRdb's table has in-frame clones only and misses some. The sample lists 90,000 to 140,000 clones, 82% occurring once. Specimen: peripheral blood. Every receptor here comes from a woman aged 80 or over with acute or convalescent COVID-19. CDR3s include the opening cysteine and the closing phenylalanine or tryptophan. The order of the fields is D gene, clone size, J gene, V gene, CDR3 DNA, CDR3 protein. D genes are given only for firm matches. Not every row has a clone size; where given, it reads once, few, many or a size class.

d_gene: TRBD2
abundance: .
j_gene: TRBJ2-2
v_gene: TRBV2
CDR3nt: TGTGCCAGCAGTCGACTAGCGGGAGGGACCGGGGAGCTGTTTTTT
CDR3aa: CASSRLAGGTGELFF

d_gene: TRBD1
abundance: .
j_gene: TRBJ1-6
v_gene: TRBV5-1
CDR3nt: TGCGCCAGCAGCTTGAGTCCAGGGGGCGCGAGCTCCTATAATTCACCCCTCCACTTT
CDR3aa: CASSLSPGGASSYNSPLHF

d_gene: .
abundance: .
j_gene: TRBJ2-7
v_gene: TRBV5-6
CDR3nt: TGTGCCAGCAGCTTACCCCGACTAGACACCTACGAGCAGTACTTC
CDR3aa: CASSLPRLDTYEQYF

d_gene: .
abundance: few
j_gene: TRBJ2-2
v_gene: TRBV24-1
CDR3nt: TGTGCCACCACAGGGGCGCTCAACACCGGGGAGCTGTTTTTT
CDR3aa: CATTGALNTGELFF

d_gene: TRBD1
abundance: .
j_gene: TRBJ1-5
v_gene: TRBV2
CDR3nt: TGTGCCAGCAGAGGACAGGGACATCAGCCCCAGCATTTT
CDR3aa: CASRGQGHQPQHF

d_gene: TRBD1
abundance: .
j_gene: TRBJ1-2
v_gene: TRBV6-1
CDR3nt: TGTGCCAGCAGTGAAGCGGGACAGGGGTATGGCTACACCTTC
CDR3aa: CASSEAGQGYGYTF

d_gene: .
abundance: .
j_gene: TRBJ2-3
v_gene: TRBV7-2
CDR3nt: TGTGCCAGCAGCCCAGGAGGAGGTAGCACAGATACGCAGTATTTT
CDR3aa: CASSPGGGSTDTQYF

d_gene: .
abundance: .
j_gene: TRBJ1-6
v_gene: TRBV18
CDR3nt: TGTGCCAGCTCACCCACCGGGGGGAGTAATTCACCCCTCCACTTT
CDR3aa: CASSPTGGSNSPLHF

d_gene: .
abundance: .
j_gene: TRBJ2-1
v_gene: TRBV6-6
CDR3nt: TGTGCCAGCAAGCTCGAGTCCTATGAGCAGTTCTTC
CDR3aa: CASKLESYEQFF

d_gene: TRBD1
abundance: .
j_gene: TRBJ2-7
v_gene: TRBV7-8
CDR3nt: TGTGCCAGCAGCCTCGGACAGGCGGGCGAGCAGTACTTC
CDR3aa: CASSLGQAGEQYF

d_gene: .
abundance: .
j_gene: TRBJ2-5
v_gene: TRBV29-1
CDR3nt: TGCAGCGTTGAAGAATCGGGAGTCTTGAAGACCCAGTACTTC
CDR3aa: CSVEESGVLKTQYF

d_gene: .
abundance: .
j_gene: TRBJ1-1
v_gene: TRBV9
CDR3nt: TGTGCCAGCAGCGTATCTTGGAACACTGAAGCTTTCTTT
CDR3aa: CASSVSWNTEAFF

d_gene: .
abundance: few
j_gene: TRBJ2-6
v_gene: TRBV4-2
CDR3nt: TGTGCCAGCAGCCAAGACCACGGTGAATACTCTGGGGCCAACGTCCTGACTTTC
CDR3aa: CASSQDHGEYSGANVLTF

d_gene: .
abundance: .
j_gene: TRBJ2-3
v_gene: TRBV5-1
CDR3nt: TGCGCCAGCAACGAGGGTTACACAGATACGCAGTATTTT
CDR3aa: CASNEGYTDTQYF

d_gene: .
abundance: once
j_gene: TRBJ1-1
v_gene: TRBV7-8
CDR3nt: TGTGCCAGCAGCTTAGACAGGAACACTGAAGCTTTCTTT
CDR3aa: CASSLDRNTEAFF

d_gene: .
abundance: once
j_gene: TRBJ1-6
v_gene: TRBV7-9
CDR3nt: TGTGCCAGCAGCTCATCAGGGGCGGGTGCCTGGTCACCCCTCCACTTT
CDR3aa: CASSSSGAGAWSPLHF

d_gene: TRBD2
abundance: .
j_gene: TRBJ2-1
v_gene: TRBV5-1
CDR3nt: TGCGCCAGCAGCTTGGCGGGACTAGGATTAGGTGAGCAGTTCTTC
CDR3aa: CASSLAGLGLGEQFF

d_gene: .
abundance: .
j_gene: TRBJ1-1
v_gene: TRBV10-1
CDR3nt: TGCGCCAGCAGTGAGGAGGGGACTGGTGAAGCTTTCTTT
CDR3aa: CASSEEGTGEAFF

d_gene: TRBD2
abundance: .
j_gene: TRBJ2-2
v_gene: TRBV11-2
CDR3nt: TGTGCCAGCAGCTCCCGACTAGCGGGAGCTGACGGGGAGCTGTTTTTT
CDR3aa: CASSSRLAGADGELFF

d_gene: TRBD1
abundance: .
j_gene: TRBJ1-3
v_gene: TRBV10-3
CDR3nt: TGTGCCATCAGACCAGACAGGGTGTCTGGAAACACCATATATTTT
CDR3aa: CAIRPDRVSGNTIYF

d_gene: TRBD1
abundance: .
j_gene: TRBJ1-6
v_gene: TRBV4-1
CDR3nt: TGCGCCAGCAGCCGGGGGACAGAGCATAATTCACCCCTCCACTTT
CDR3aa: CASSRGTEHNSPLHF

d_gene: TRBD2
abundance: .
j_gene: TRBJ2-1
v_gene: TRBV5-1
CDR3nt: TGCGCCAGCAGCTTGGCCCGCGGACTAGCGGGAGGGCCTATTTCCTACAATGAGCAGTTCTTC
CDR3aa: CASSLARGLAGGPISYNEQFF

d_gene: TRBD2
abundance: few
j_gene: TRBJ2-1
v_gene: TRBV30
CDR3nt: TGTGCCTGGAATGGCGGGAGCTCCTACAATGAGCAGTTCTTC
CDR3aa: CAWNGGSSYNEQFF

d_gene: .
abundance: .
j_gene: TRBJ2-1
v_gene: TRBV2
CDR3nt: TGTGCCAGCAGTACCAGGGGTATTCGCCTTGCCAGCTCCTACAATGAGCAGTTCTTC
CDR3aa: CASSTRGIRLASSYNEQFF

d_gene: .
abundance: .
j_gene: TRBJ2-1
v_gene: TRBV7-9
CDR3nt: TGTGCCAGCAGCTCAACGGCCCCGGGGGACAATGAGCAGTTCTTC
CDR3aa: CASSSTAPGDNEQFF

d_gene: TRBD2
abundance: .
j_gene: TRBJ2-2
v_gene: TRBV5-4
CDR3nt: TGTGCCAGCAGCCCGGGACTAGCGGGGCCGAACACCGGGGAGCTGTTTTTT
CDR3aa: CASSPGLAGPNTGELFF

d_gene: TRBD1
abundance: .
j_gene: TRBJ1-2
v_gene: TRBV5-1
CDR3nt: TGCGCCAGTCAACCGGGACAGGGACCCTATGGCTACACCTTC
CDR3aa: CASQPGQGPYGYTF

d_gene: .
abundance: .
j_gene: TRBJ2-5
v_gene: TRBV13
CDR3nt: TGTGCCAGCAGCTTAGGCGGGAGGGGGCCGAAGACCCAGTACTTC
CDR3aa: CASSLGGRGPKTQYF

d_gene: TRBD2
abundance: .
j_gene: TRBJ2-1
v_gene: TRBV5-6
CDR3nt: TGTGCCAGCAGCTTTTTAGCGGGAGGGTTCAATGAGCAGTTCTTC
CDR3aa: CASSFLAGGFNEQFF

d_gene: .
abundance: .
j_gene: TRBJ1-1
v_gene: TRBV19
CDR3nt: TGTGCCAGTAAAGAGTTAGACACTGAAGCTTTCTTT
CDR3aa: CASKELDTEAFF

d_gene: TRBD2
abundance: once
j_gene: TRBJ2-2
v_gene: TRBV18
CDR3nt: TGTGCCAGTCTTCGGGAGGGCGCGAACACCGGGGAGCTGTTTTTT
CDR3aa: CASLREGANTGELFF

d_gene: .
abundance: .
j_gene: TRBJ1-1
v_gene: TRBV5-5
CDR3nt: TGTGCCAGCAGCCCTCCGAGGAACACTGAAGCTTTCTTT
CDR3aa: CASSPPRNTEAFF

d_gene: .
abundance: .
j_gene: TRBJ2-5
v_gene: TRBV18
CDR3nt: TGTGCCAGCTCACCACCGGGGGGAGGAGAGACCCAGTACTTC
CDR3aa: CASSPPGGGETQYF

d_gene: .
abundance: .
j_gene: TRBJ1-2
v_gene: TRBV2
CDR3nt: TGTGCCAGCAGTGAAGCGCGGTATGGCTACACCTTC
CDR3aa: CASSEARYGYTF

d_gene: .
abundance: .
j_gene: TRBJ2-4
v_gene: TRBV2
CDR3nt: TGTGCCAGCAGCGTCGGGACTCTATTAAACATTCAGTACTTC
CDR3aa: CASSVGTLLNIQYF

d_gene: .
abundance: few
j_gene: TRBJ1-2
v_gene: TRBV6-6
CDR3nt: TGTGCCAGCAGTTCCCGAATCGGTGGCTACACCTTC
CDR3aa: CASSSRIGGYTF

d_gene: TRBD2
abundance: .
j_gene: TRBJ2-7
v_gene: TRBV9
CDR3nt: TGTGCCAGCAGCGTAGGTCGGGAGGGGGTCTACGAGCAGTACTTC
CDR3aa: CASSVGREGVYEQYF

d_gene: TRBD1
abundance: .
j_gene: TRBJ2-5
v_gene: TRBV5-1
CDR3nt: TGCGCCAGCAGCTTGGGGGCGACAGGGTCTTCGGAGACCCAGTACTTC
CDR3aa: CASSLGATGSSETQYF

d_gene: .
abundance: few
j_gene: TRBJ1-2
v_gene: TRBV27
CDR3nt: TGTGCCAGCAGTCTCAGGGAGGACTATGGCTACACCTTC
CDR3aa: CASSLREDYGYTF

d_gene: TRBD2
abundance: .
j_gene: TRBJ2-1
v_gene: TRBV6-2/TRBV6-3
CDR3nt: TGTGCCAGCAGTGGAATCAGCGGGAGGACTCTAATTTACAATGAGCAGTTCTTC
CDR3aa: CASSGISGRTLIYNEQFF

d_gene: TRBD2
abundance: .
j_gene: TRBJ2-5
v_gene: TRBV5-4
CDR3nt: TGTGCCAGCAGCTTGGGGACTAGCGGGAGGGCGGGGGAGACCCAGTACTTC
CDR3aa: CASSLGTSGRAGETQYF

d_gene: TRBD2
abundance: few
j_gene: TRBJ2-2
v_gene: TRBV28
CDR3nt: TGTGCCAGCAGTTTAACCCTAGCGGGAGCGAACACCGGGGAGCTGTTTTTT
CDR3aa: CASSLTLAGANTGELFF

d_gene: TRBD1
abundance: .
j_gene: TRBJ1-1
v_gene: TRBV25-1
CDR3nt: TGTGCCAGCACCTCGACAGGGAGATATACTGAAGCTTTCTTT
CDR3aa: CASTSTGRYTEAFF

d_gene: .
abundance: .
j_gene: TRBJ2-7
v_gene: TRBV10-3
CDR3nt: TGTGCCATCAGCTTTGGGGGGTTAGGGAACGAGCAGTACTTC
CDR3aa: CAISFGGLGNEQYF

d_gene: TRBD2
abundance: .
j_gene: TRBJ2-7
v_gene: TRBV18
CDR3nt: TGTGCCAGCTCACGAGGGGAGGGGGAGCAGTACTTC
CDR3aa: CASSRGEGEQYF

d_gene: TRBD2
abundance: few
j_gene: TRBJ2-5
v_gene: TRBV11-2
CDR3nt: TGTGCCAGCACCCGGACTAGCGGGCAGGAGACCCAGTACTTC
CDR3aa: CASTRTSGQETQYF

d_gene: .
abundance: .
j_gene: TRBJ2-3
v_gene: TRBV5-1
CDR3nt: TGCGCCAGCAGCTTGGTCGACACCACAGATACGCAGTATTTT
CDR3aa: CASSLVDTTDTQYF

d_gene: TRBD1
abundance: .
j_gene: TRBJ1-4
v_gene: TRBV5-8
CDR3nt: TGTGCCAGCAGCGGGGGACAGGGGGCAACTAATGAAAAACTGTTTTTT
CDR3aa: CASSGGQGATNEKLFF

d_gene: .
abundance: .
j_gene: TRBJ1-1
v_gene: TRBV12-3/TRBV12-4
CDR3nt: TGTGCCAGCAGTATCCCAGGGGAAACTGAAGCTTTCTTT
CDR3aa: CASSIPGETEAFF

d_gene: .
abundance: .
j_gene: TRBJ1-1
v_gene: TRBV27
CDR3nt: TGTGCCAGCAGTTTATGGGGCCTAGAGGACACTGAAGCTTTCTTT
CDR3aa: CASSLWGLEDTEAFF

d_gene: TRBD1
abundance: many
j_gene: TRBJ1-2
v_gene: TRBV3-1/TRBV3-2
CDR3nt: TGTGCCAGCAGCCTCTACGGACAGGACGGCTACACCTTC
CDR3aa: CASSLYGQDGYTF

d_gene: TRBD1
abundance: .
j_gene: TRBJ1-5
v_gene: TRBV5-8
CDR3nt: TGTGCCAGCAGCTCCGACAGGGGGCTAGGGCCCAGAAATTTT
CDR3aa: CASSSDRGLGPRNF

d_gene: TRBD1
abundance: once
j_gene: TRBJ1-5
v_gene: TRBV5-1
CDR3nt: TGCGCCAGCAGTCTGGGGACAGGGCAAGATCAGCCCCAGCATTTT
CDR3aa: CASSLGTGQDQPQHF

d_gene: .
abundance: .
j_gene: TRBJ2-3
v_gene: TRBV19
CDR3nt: TGTGCCAGTAGTAGTGGTAGCGGCGATACGCAGTATTTT
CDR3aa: CASSSGSGDTQYF

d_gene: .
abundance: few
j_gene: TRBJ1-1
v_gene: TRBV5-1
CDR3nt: TGCGCCAGCAGCTCTGGACAGCCGAACACTGAAGCTTTCTTT
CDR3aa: CASSSGQPNTEAFF

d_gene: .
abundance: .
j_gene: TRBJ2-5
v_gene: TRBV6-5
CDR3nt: TGTGCCAGCACTCGAACCCATCAGGAGACCCAGTACTTC
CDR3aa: CASTRTHQETQYF

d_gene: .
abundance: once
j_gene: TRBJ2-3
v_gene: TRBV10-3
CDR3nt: TGTGCCATCAGTCCCCAGGGGCCGGATTGGAGCGATACGCAGTATTTT
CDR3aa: CAISPQGPDWSDTQYF

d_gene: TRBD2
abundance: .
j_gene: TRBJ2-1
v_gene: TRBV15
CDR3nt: TGTGCCACCAGCAGAGGACTAGCGGACGGTGAGCAGTTCTTC
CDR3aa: CATSRGLADGEQFF